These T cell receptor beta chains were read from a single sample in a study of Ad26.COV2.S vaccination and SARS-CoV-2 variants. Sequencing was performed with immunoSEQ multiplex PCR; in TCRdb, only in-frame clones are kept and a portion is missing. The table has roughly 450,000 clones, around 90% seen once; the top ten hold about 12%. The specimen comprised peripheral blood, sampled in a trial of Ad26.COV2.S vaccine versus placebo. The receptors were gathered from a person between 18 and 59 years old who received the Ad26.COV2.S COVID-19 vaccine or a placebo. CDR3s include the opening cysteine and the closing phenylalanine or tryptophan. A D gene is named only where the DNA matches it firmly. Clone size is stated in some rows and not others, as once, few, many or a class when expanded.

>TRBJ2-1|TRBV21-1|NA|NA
CASSKGQEGVGTEQFF
TGTGCCAGCAGCAAAGGCCAGGAGGGGGTTGGTACGGAGCAGTTCTTC
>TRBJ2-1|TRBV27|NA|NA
CAAAGSSYNEQFF
TGTGCCGCGGCAGGGAGCTCCTACAATGAGCAGTTCTTC
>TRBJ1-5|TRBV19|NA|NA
CASSPFVNQPQHF
TGTGCCAGTAGTCCCTTCGTGAATCAGCCCCAGCATTTT
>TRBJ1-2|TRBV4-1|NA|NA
CASSRGSDRFYGYTF
TGCGCCAGCAGCCGAGGATCGGACAGATTCTATGGCTACACCTTC
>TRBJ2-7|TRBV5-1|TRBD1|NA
CASGQGAREQYF
TGCGCCAGCGGACAGGGGGCGAGGGAGCAGTACTTC
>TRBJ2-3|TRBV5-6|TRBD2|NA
CASSLAPSGRTDTQYF
TGTGCCAGCAGCTTGGCCCCTAGCGGGAGAACAGATACGCAGTATTTT
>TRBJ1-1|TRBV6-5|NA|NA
CASSSVGTEAFF
TGTGCCAGCAGTTCTGTAGGAACTGAAGCTTTCTTT
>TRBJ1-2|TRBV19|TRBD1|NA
CASTPGQGAGYGYTF
TGTGCCAGTACCCCGGGACAGGGGGCGGGTTATGGCTACACCTTC
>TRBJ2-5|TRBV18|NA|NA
CASSPVVETQYF
TGTGCCAGCTCACCGGTAGTGGAGACCCAGTACTTC
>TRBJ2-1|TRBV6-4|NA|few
CASSEGERGEQFF
TGTGCCAGCAGTGAGGGGGAGCGTGGTGAGCAGTTCTTC
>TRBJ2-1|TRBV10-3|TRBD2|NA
CAIKREGYEQFF
TGTGCCATCAAGCGGGAGGGCTATGAGCAGTTCTTC
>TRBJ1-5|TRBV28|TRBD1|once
CANQGANSNQPQHF
TGTGCCAACCAGGGGGCGAACAGCAATCAGCCCCAGCATTTT
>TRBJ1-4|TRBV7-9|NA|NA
CASSFLVPRPNEKLFF
TGTGCCAGCAGCTTTCTAGTCCCCCGACCCAATGAAAAACTGTTTTTT
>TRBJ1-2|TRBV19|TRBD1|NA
CASSIVSGTEYYGYTF
TGTGCCAGTAGTATAGTTTCGGGGACAGAATACTATGGCTACACCTTC
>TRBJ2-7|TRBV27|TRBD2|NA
CASSVRFAGTSGNYEQYF
TGTGCCAGCAGTGTACGATTCGCCGGGACTAGCGGGAACTACGAGCAGTACTTC
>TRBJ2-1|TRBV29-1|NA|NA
CSAGRGSNEQFF
TGCAGCGCCGGGCGCGGGTCCAATGAGCAGTTCTTC
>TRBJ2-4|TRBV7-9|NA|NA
CASSIRGPQNIQYF
TGTGCCAGCAGCATTCGGGGCCCCCAAAACATTCAGTACTTC
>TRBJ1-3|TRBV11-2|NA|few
CASSLAGNTIYF
TGTGCCAGCAGCTTGGCTGGAAACACCATATATTTT
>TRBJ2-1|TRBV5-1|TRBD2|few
CASSRLAGSPSYNEQFF
TGCGCCAGCTCCAGACTAGCGGGCTCGCCTTCTTACAATGAGCAGTTCTTC
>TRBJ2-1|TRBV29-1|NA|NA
CSVPTPNEQFF
TGCAGCGTTCCGACTCCCAATGAGCAGTTCTTC
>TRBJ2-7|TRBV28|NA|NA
CASSFLLGVYEQYF
TGTGCCAGCAGTTTCCTGCTAGGGGTATACGAGCAGTACTTC
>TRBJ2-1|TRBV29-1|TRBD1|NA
CSVTGTANRPYNEQFF
TGCAGCGTTACCGGGACAGCAAACCGACCTTACAATGAGCAGTTCTTC
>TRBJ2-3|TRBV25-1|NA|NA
CASSEPSNTDTQYF
TGTGCCAGCAGTGAACCCTCAAACACAGATACGCAGTATTTT
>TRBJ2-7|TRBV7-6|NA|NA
CASSFRPGRTYEQYF
TGTGCCAGCAGCTTTCGACCTGGACGGACCTACGAGCAGTACTTC
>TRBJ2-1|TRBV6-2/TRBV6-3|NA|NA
CASTPRRGSSYNEQFF
TGTGCCAGCACCCCACGGCGGGGTAGCTCCTACAATGAGCAGTTCTTC
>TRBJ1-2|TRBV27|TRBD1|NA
CASSLDRGRVNYGYTF
TGTGCCAGCAGCCTGGACAGGGGGCGAGTTAACTATGGCTACACCTTC
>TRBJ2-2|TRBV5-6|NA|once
CASSLVEGIDTGELFF
TGTGCCAGCAGCTTGGTGGAGGGGATCGACACCGGGGAGCTGTTTTTT
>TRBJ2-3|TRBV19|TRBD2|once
CASSIGSGRSDTQYF
TGTGCCAGTAGTATCGGTAGCGGGAGATCAGATACGCAGTATTTT
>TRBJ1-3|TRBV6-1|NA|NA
CASSERESGNTIYF
TGTGCCAGCAGTGAACGGGAATCTGGAAACACCATATATTTT
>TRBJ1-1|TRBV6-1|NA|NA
CASSDHTEAFF
TGTGCCAGCAGTGATCATACTGAAGCTTTCTTT
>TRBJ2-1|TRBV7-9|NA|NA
CASSLDFGVMGNEQFF
TGTGCCAGCAGCTTAGACTTTGGAGTGATGGGCAATGAGCAGTTCTTC
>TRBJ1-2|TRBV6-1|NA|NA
CASSEVGATNYGYTF
TGTGCCAGCAGTGAAGTGGGGGCCACTAACTATGGCTACACCTTC
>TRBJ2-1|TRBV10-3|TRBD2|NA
CAISEGLAGNNEQFF
TGTGCCATCAGTGAGGGACTAGCGGGAAACAATGAGCAGTTCTTC
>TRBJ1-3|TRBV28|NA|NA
CASSSTAFSGNTIYF
TGTGCCAGCAGTTCGACAGCCTTCTCTGGAAACACCATATATTTT
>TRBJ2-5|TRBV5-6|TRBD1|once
CASSPDRRETQYF
TGTGCCAGCAGCCCGGACAGGAGGGAGACCCAGTACTTC
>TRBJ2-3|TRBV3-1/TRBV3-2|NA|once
CASSQGIGPYTDTQYF
TGTGCCAGCAGCCAAGGGATAGGCCCATACACAGATACGCAGTATTTT
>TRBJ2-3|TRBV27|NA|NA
CASSLGDTQYF
TGTGCCAGCAGTTTAGGTGATACGCAGTATTTT
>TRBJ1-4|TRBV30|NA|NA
CAWSVQTARNEKLFF
TGTGCCTGGAGTGTACAGACGGCTCGGAATGAAAAACTGTTTTTT
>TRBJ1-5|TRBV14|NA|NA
CASSLNSNQPQHF
TGTGCCAGCAGCCTAAATAGCAATCAGCCCCAGCATTTT
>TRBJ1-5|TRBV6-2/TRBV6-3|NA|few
CASSYSTLLDQPQHF
TGTGCCAGCAGTTACTCAACCCTTTTGGATCAGCCCCAGCATTTT
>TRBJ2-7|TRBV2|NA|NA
CASSETGPLGEQYF
TGTGCCAGCAGTGAAACGGGACCCCTGGGGGAGCAGTACTTC
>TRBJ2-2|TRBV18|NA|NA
CASSALLGLNTGELFF
TGTGCCAGCTCAGCCTTACTAGGTCTGAACACCGGGGAGCTGTTTTTT
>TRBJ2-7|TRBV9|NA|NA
CASSVDEGDEQYF
TGTGCCAGCAGCGTAGACGAAGGGGACGAGCAGTACTTC
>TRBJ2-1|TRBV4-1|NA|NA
CASSQEEGDQYNEQFF
TGCGCCAGCAGCCAAGAAGAGGGGGATCAATACAATGAGCAGTTCTTC
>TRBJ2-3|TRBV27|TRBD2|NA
CASSPIWTSGTDTQYF
TGTGCCAGCAGTCCCATCTGGACTAGCGGCACAGATACGCAGTATTTT
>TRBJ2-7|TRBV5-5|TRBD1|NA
CASSGGQGFWYEQYF
TGTGCCAGCAGCGGTGGACAGGGATTTTGGTACGAGCAGTACTTC
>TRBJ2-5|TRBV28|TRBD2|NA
CASSLRALRTGGRGETQYF
TGTGCCAGCAGTTTACGGGCCCTTCGGACGGGAGGGAGAGGAGAGACCCAGTACTTC
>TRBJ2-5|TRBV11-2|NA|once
CASSPRDGTQYF
TGTGCCAGCAGCCCTCGGGATGGGACCCAGTACTTC
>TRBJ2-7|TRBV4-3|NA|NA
CASSQDTGRREQYF
TGCGCCAGCAGCCAAGATACGGGGCGTAGAGAGCAGTACTTC
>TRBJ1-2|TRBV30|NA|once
CAWDINYGYTF
TGTGCCTGGGACATTAACTATGGCTACACCTTC
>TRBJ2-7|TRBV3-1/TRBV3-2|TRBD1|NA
CASSPSEVRDRVPYEQYF
TGTGCCAGCAGCCCATCCGAAGTGCGGGACAGGGTCCCCTACGAGCAGTACTTC
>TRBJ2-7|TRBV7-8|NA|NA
CASSITQSYEQYF
TGTGCCAGCAGTATCACCCAATCCTACGAGCAGTACTTC
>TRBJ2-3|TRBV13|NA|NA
CASSPWASTDTQYF
TGTGCCAGCAGCCCTTGGGCTAGCACAGATACGCAGTATTTT
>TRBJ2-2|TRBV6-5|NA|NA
CATEEVASGELFF
TGTGCCACCGAGGAGGTAGCTTCCGGGGAGCTGTTTTTT
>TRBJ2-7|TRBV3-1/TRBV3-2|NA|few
CASSQDGGTYEQYF
TGTGCCAGCAGCCAAGATGGGGGAACCTACGAGCAGTACTTC